This T cell receptor (beta chain) comes out of a study of post-analysis software for immune sequencing data. On the study more broadly: The patients showed relapsing-remitting, secondary progressive and progressive-relapsing multiple sclerosis courses.

With 5 bases clipped from V and 4 bases from J, the junction kept 20 bases outside the gene matches. The CDR3 has 18 residues. Germline CDR1 and CDR2: DFQATT and SNEGSKA (reference sequence). To note about this clonotype: Its specificity is not known.

Study results and limitations: Among multiple sclerosis patients, normalized Chao1 diversity was significantly below that of controls. In patients, TRBV5-6, TRBV5-1 and TRBV20-1 belonged to four or five TRBV segments found more frequently than in controls. Samples sharing a preparation batch grouped tightly together when assessed by F measure.

Unique molecular identifiers were carried by the TCR beta cDNA libraries. Input amounts of roughly 0.85 to 10 million T cells were used. These gave 500,000 or so cDNA molecules, so each molecule approximated one T cell. TCRdb passed the PCR reads through MiXCR, listing each CDR3 protein once. The sample includes 750,000 to 950,000 distinct CDR3 sequences, about 57% seen only once; the top ten take around 4.5%. This clonotype was sampled from a girl aged 10-17 years with multiple sclerosis. The sequencing sample was made of blood. The chain couples TRBV20-1 to TRBJ1-2; 9 nucleotides line up with TRBD1. CDR3 amino acids: CSASPTRPGQGEVYGYTF. CDR3 in DNA: TGCAGTGCTTCTCCTACTCGCCCGGGACAGGGAGAGGTCTATGGCTACACCTTC.